This is a list of T cell receptor beta chains from one sample in a study of shared clonotypes between healthy human individuals. The repertoire was sequenced with immunoSEQ multiplex PCR; TCRdb's copy has only in-frame clones and lacks some. This sample carries approximately 1,000,000 clones, about 80% of them seen once, and the ten largest clones take under 0.6%. Source material: memory CD4+ T cells from PBMCs. These receptors came from a man aged 18 to 29 in good health. Some clones in this sample may be carry-over from other donors' samples. Both conserved end residues are part of each CDR3. Fields, in order: CDR3 protein, CDR3 DNA, D gene, clone size, V gene, J gene. A D gene is named only where the DNA matches it firmly. The size of a clone is reported for some rows only, either as once, few or many, or as a class for expanded clones.

CDR3 protein: CASSQVRLGSYTF
CDR3 DNA: TGCGCCAGCAGCCAAGTAAGGTTGGGAAGCTACACCTTC
D gene: .
clone size: .
V gene: TRBV4-1
J gene: TRBJ1-2

CDR3 protein: CASTPSDRGNTIYF
CDR3 DNA: TGTGCCAGCACCCCCTCGGACAGAGGAAACACCATATATTTT
D gene: .
clone size: .
V gene: TRBV25-1
J gene: TRBJ1-3

CDR3 protein: CASSRRNEAFF
CDR3 DNA: TGTGCCAGCAGTCGGAGAAATGAAGCTTTCTTT
D gene: .
clone size: few
V gene: TRBV28
J gene: TRBJ1-1

CDR3 protein: CASSVETARQETQYF
CDR3 DNA: TGTGCCAGCAGCGTAGAGACAGCCCGGCAAGAGACCCAGTACTTC
D gene: .
clone size: once
V gene: TRBV9
J gene: TRBJ2-5

CDR3 protein: CASSLGGEAKNIQYF
CDR3 DNA: TGCGCCAGCAGCCTAGGTGGGGAAGCCAAAAACATTCAGTACTTC
D gene: .
clone size: .
V gene: TRBV5-1
J gene: TRBJ2-4

CDR3 protein: CATSSRIANQPQHF
CDR3 DNA: TGTGCCACCAGCTCTCGGATAGCCAATCAGCCCCAGCATTTT
D gene: .
clone size: .
V gene: TRBV15
J gene: TRBJ1-5

CDR3 protein: CASSPLPGTGSEEQYF
CDR3 DNA: TGTGCCAGCAGCCCACTTCCCGGGACAGGCTCAGAGGAGCAGTACTTC
D gene: TRBD1
clone size: many
V gene: TRBV7-8
J gene: TRBJ2-7

CDR3 protein: CASSVDSNYGYTF
CDR3 DNA: TGTGCCAGCAGTGTGGACAGTAACTATGGCTACACCTTC
D gene: .
clone size: few
V gene: TRBV5-4
J gene: TRBJ1-2

CDR3 protein: CASFPGGYTEAFF
CDR3 DNA: TGTGCCAGCTTCCCAGGAGGGTATACTGAAGCTTTCTTT
D gene: .
clone size: .
V gene: TRBV6-6
J gene: TRBJ1-1

CDR3 protein: CASSRGLAGVGTGELFF
CDR3 DNA: TGTGCCAGCAGCCGGGGACTAGCGGGAGTTGGCACCGGGGAGCTGTTTTTT
D gene: TRBD2
clone size: .
V gene: TRBV11-3
J gene: TRBJ2-2

CDR3 protein: CASSPSGRWPYNEQFF
CDR3 DNA: TGTGCCAGCAGCCCTAGCGGGAGGTGGCCCTACAATGAGCAGTTCTTC
D gene: TRBD2
clone size: .
V gene: TRBV2
J gene: TRBJ2-1

CDR3 protein: CASSQVRGNYNEQFF
CDR3 DNA: TGCGCCAGCAGCCAAGTACGGGGGAACTACAATGAGCAGTTCTTC
D gene: .
clone size: once
V gene: TRBV4-3
J gene: TRBJ2-1

CDR3 protein: CATGSGGGSRLAEKLFF
CDR3 DNA: TGTGCCACCGGGTCCGGAGGGGGTTCTCGTTTGGCAGAAAAACTGTTTTTT
D gene: .
clone size: .
V gene: TRBV28
J gene: TRBJ1-4

CDR3 protein: CASRSRTSGRAYIDEQFF
CDR3 DNA: TGCGCCAGCAGGTCCAGAACTAGCGGGAGGGCTTACATCGATGAGCAGTTCTTC
D gene: TRBD2
clone size: .
V gene: TRBV23-1
J gene: TRBJ2-1

CDR3 protein: CASSPSGTRDEETQYF
CDR3 DNA: TGTGCCAGCAGCCCCTCCGGGACTAGGGACGAAGAGACCCAGTACTTC
D gene: TRBD2
clone size: once
V gene: TRBV4-2
J gene: TRBJ2-5

CDR3 protein: CASSQWDTEAFF
CDR3 DNA: TGTGCCAGCAGCCAATGGGACACTGAAGCTTTCTTT
D gene: .
clone size: .
V gene: TRBV4-2
J gene: TRBJ1-1

CDR3 protein: CSVEALGRTGELFF
CDR3 DNA: TGCAGCGTTGAAGCCCTAGGGCGGACCGGGGAGCTGTTTTTT
D gene: .
clone size: few
V gene: TRBV29-1
J gene: TRBJ2-2

CDR3 protein: CASSLIQGRLNTEAFF
CDR3 DNA: TGTGCCAGCTCTCTAATACAGGGTCGCTTGAACACTGAAGCTTTCTTT
D gene: .
clone size: once
V gene: TRBV18
J gene: TRBJ1-1

CDR3 protein: CASSLPTGIPHEQYF
CDR3 DNA: TGTGCCAGCAGTTTACCGACAGGGATCCCCCACGAGCAGTACTTC
D gene: TRBD1
clone size: .
V gene: TRBV28
J gene: TRBJ2-7

CDR3 protein: CATQGRISTDTQYF
CDR3 DNA: TGTGCCACCCAGGGGAGAATCAGCACAGATACGCAGTATTTT
D gene: .
clone size: .
V gene: TRBV6-1
J gene: TRBJ2-3

CDR3 protein: CASSPTTGGLEETQYF
CDR3 DNA: TGTGCCAGCTCACCTACGACCGGGGGGTTAGAAGAGACCCAGTACTTC
D gene: TRBD2
clone size: .
V gene: TRBV18
J gene: TRBJ2-5

CDR3 protein: CASNQGLATDTQYF
CDR3 DNA: TGTGCCAGCAACCAGGGACTAGCGACGGATACGCAGTATTTT
D gene: TRBD2
clone size: .
V gene: TRBV9
J gene: TRBJ2-3

CDR3 protein: CASSGRAGTVGEQYF
CDR3 DNA: TGTGCCAGCAGTGGGCGAGCGGGAACAGTCGGCGAGCAGTACTTC
D gene: TRBD2
clone size: once
V gene: TRBV28
J gene: TRBJ2-7

CDR3 protein: CASSPITAGLRPETQYF
CDR3 DNA: TGTGCCAGCTCACCGATCACAGCGGGACTCCGGCCAGAGACCCAGTACTTC
D gene: TRBD2
clone size: .
V gene: TRBV18
J gene: TRBJ2-5

CDR3 protein: CASGPGRGDEQYF
CDR3 DNA: TGTGCTAGTGGTCCCGGGAGGGGCGACGAGCAGTACTTC
D gene: TRBD2
clone size: .
V gene: TRBV12-5
J gene: TRBJ2-7

CDR3 protein: CASSQAGTGGTDTQYF
CDR3 DNA: TGCGCCAGCAGCCAGGCCGGGACAGGGGGTACAGATACGCAGTATTTT
D gene: TRBD1
clone size: .
V gene: TRBV4-1
J gene: TRBJ2-3

CDR3 protein: CASSRDTYNEQFF
CDR3 DNA: TGTGCCAGCAGCCGGGACACCTACAATGAGCAGTTCTTC
D gene: .
clone size: .
V gene: TRBV11-1
J gene: TRBJ2-1

CDR3 protein: CASQGGAKQETQYF
CDR3 DNA: TGTGCCAGCCAGGGTGGGGCCAAACAAGAGACCCAGTACTTC
D gene: .
clone size: .
V gene: TRBV7-2
J gene: TRBJ2-5

CDR3 protein: CASSSGRESYEQYF
CDR3 DNA: TGTGCCAGCAGCTCCGGACGGGAGAGCTACGAGCAGTACTTC
D gene: .
clone size: few
V gene: TRBV9
J gene: TRBJ2-7

CDR3 protein: CASSGQAVGELFF
CDR3 DNA: TGTGCCAGTAGCGGACAGGCCGTCGGGGAGCTGTTTTTT
D gene: TRBD1
clone size: .
V gene: TRBV19
J gene: TRBJ2-2

CDR3 protein: CASRGNGASSQGDTQYF
CDR3 DNA: TGTGCCAGCAGGGGGAATGGGGCTAGCTCCCAAGGGGATACGCAGTATTTT
D gene: .
clone size: .
V gene: TRBV5-4
J gene: TRBJ2-3

CDR3 protein: CASSFSGFTNTGELFF
CDR3 DNA: TGTGCCAGCAGCTTCTCGGGATTTACTAACACCGGGGAGCTGTTTTTT
D gene: .
clone size: .
V gene: TRBV6-6
J gene: TRBJ2-2

CDR3 protein: CASSSGQGTQETQYF
CDR3 DNA: TGCGCCAGCAGCTCCGGACAGGGGACACAAGAGACCCAGTACTTC
D gene: TRBD1
clone size: .
V gene: TRBV5-1
J gene: TRBJ2-5

CDR3 protein: CASSLSRDRRGRATEAFF
CDR3 DNA: TGTGCCAGCAGTTTATCCCGGGACAGACGGGGGAGGGCCACTGAAGCTTTCTTT
D gene: TRBD1
clone size: .
V gene: TRBV28
J gene: TRBJ1-1

CDR3 protein: CASSQGFRQGRYEQYF
CDR3 DNA: TGCGCCAGCAGCCAAGGGTTTAGGCAGGGTCGGTACGAGCAGTACTTC
D gene: .
clone size: .
V gene: TRBV4-3
J gene: TRBJ2-7

CDR3 protein: CASSYDRGSTDTQYF
CDR3 DNA: TGTGCCAGCAGTTATGACAGGGGGTCGACAGATACGCAGTATTTT
D gene: TRBD1
clone size: .
V gene: TRBV6-5
J gene: TRBJ2-3

CDR3 protein: CASSPSGGGTEAFF
CDR3 DNA: TGTGCCAGCAGCCCTAGTGGGGGCGGCACTGAAGCTTTCTTT
D gene: .
clone size: .
V gene: TRBV13
J gene: TRBJ1-1

CDR3 protein: CASSSQVEAFF
CDR3 DNA: TGTGCCAGCAGCTCACAGGTTGAAGCTTTCTTT
D gene: .
clone size: .
V gene: TRBV5-4
J gene: TRBJ1-1

CDR3 protein: CASSPTRFAYEQYF
CDR3 DNA: TGTGCCAGCAGCCCGACTAGATTTGCCTACGAGCAGTACTTC
D gene: .
clone size: once
V gene: TRBV28
J gene: TRBJ2-7

CDR3 protein: CASSARGTSGRHEQYF
CDR3 DNA: TGTGCCAGCAGTGCCCGAGGGACTAGCGGGAGACACGAGCAGTACTTC
D gene: TRBD2
clone size: .
V gene: TRBV28
J gene: TRBJ2-7

CDR3 protein: CASSGGTDYPSSGANVLTF
CDR3 DNA: TGTGCCAGCAGTGGCGGGACAGATTACCCTAGCTCTGGGGCCAACGTCCTGACTTTC
D gene: .
clone size: .
V gene: TRBV6-1
J gene: TRBJ2-6

CDR3 protein: CASSPIGSFGDEQFF
CDR3 DNA: TGTGCCAGCAGCCCGATCGGGTCTTTCGGAGATGAGCAGTTCTTC
D gene: .
clone size: .
V gene: TRBV11-2
J gene: TRBJ2-1

CDR3 protein: CSALGGRRFF
CDR3 DNA: TGCAGTGCTCTGGGAGGGCGCAGGTTCTTC
D gene: TRBD2
clone size: .
V gene: TRBV20-1
J gene: TRBJ2-1

CDR3 protein: CASSEEAQATNTIYF
CDR3 DNA: TGTGCCAGCAGTGAAGAGGCTCAGGCGACGAACACCATATATTTT
D gene: .
clone size: .
V gene: TRBV2
J gene: TRBJ1-3

CDR3 protein: CASIIGQVNTEAFF
CDR3 DNA: TGTGCCAGTATTATAGGACAGGTGAACACTGAAGCTTTCTTT
D gene: TRBD1
clone size: .
V gene: TRBV6-1
J gene: TRBJ1-1

CDR3 protein: CSVGAWNTEAFF
CDR3 DNA: TGCAGCGTTGGTGCTTGGAACACTGAAGCTTTCTTT
D gene: .
clone size: many
V gene: TRBV29-1
J gene: TRBJ1-1

CDR3 protein: CASSVGGGPYNEQFF
CDR3 DNA: TGTGCCAGCAGCGTAGGGGGCGGCCCCTACAATGAGCAGTTCTTC
D gene: .
clone size: .
V gene: TRBV9
J gene: TRBJ2-1

CDR3 protein: CASSFFGDNSPLHF
CDR3 DNA: TGTGCCAGCAGCTTTTTCGGAGATAATTCACCCCTCCACTTT
D gene: .
clone size: .
V gene: TRBV7-2
J gene: TRBJ1-6